This record concerns one T cell receptor beta chain sequence. Germline CDR1 MNHEY, CDR2 SMNVEV (reference sequence). V gave up 3 bases and J gave up 7 bases, with 12 bases separating them. CDR3 length equals 13 residues. The protocol was immunoSEQ multiplex PCR, while the TCRdb copy is restricted to in-frame clones and leaves out a portion. The sample shows fewer than 650,000 clones, less than 80% of them seen only once. These data originate in a study of shared clonotypes between healthy human individuals. The chain uses TRBV27 and TRBJ1-2; tentative D call: TRBD1 (6 bases). The sequencing sample was made of PBMCs. The receptor was derived from a woman aged 40 to 49 in good health. Some clones in this sample may be carry-over from other donors' samples. CDR3 residues: CASSFTGWGGYTF. For the CDR3, the DNA is TGTGCCAGCAGTTTCACAGGGTGGGGTGGCTACACCTTC.